This T cell receptor beta chain was captured in a study of cytomegalovirus exposure and HLA in healthy donors. The CDR3 is 14 residues long. Germline CDR1 is LNHNV and CDR2 is YYDKDF (reference sequence). Trimming removed 6 bases from V and 0 bases from J, with 9 bases in between. 60 Vbeta and 13 Jbeta primers were used in PCR. Assay: immunoSEQ multiplex PCR; the TCRdb copy retains only in-frame clones and omits some. The table shows over 150,000 clones, with about four fifths occurring only once. The sequencing input was PBMCs. V usage is TRBV15 and J usage is TRBJ2-1, with no clear D. The receptor's source is a man aged 25 to 40 in good health and CMV-seropositive. CDR3 loop: CATSHAPSYNEQFF. CDR3 coding DNA: TGTGCCACCAGTCACGCGCCCTCCTACAATGAGCAGTTCTTC. The full variable domain, in which reference TRBV15 and TRBJ2-1 provide the parts outside the CDR3, is DAMVIQNPRYQVTQFGKPVTLSCSQTLNHNVMYWYQQKSSQAPKLLFHYYDKDFNNEADTPDNFQSRRPNTSFCFLDIRSPGLGDTAMYLCATSHAPSYNEQFFGPGTRLTVL.